This T cell receptor (beta chain) comes out of a study of cytomegalovirus exposure and HLA in healthy donors. Libraries were prepared by immunoSEQ multiplex PCR; TCRdb keeps only in-frame clonotypes and omits some of them. Of about 250,000 clones in the sample, approximately 84% were seen once. Germline-derived CDR1 and CDR2 are SGHRS and YFSETQ. Trimming took 3 bases from V and 6 from J; bases not matched to a gene: 11. This CDR3 is built from 15 residues. The V and J genes are TRBV5-1 and TRBJ2-7, with TRBD1 identical over 8 bases. Sample: PBMCs. This clonotype originated in a young man in good health and CMV-seropositive. CDR3: CASSSSDRAVSEQYF. In nucleotides, the CDR3 is TGCGCCAGCAGCTCTTCGGACAGGGCTGTTTCCGAGCAGTACTTC.